This T cell receptor (beta chain) was found in a study of cytomegalovirus exposure and HLA in healthy donors. Regarding this clone: Its target is unknown. The same CDR3 also results from other DNA sequences found in this sample.

Study findings and constraints: Later analysis indicated greater clonal expansion among HLA-associated TCR beta chains than among equally common other chains. In a later analysis, a genetic analysis reported fewer productive-TCR N-insertions in an Asian-associated ancestry cluster than the cohort average.

The PCR made use of 60 Vbeta and 13 Jbeta primers. Original processing notes: Roughly 10 million shared chains were among about 80 million unique TCR beta chains counted in a later analysis. Only in-frame clones appear in the TCRdb table, and some are missing; sequencing was by immunoSEQ multiplex PCR. Clone size and the V and J calls come from that table; the DNA yielded D and trimming. The sample includes just over 200,000 clones. The sequence derives from a girl aged 2 to 9 in good health and CMV-seropositive. The sample comprised PBMCs.

The CDR3 DNA is TGTGCCAGCAGTTTATCTGGGGGGTACGAGCAGTACTTC. Its protein is CASSLSGGYEQYF. This chain joins TRBV27 and TRBJ2-7; D possibly corresponds to TRBD2 (6 bases). The germline V gene encodes CDR1 MNHEY and CDR2 SMNVEV (reference sequence). The CDR3 length is 13 residues. V lost 0 bases to trimming and J lost 4 bases, with 7 bases between them.